This T cell receptor beta chain was identified during a study of T-cell memory formation after mild COVID-19. Whole-study findings and limits: The authors left the SARS-CoV-2 specificity of second-wave clones peaking on day 37 unconfirmed. Contracting clones, day 15 to 85, had balanced CD4/CD8, and later expanders favored CD4+. Contracting CD4+ clones were located mainly in CM and EM, and CD8+ clones in EMRA.

5'RACE with constant-segment primers yielded barcoded, UMI-tagged TCR alpha and TCR beta cDNA libraries. TCRdb reanalysed the 5' RACE reads using MiXCR and keeps one entry per CDR3 protein. The sample carries approximately 400,000 distinct CDR3 sequences, less than 25% recorded once. Regarding this clonotype: Its antigen is currently unknown.

The sequence derives from an adult woman who had mild COVID-19 (a few samples of this study predate the infection). Cell type and time point are not known. Sequenced material: PBMCs or a T cell subset sorted from them (not recorded which).

CDR3 region: CASSQPGRNQPQHF. The CDR3 DNA sequence: TGTGCCAGCAGTCAGCCGGGGAGGAATCAGCCCCAGCATTTT. The J gene is TRBJ1-5, the V gene TRBV27; D is uncertain. Deletions cut 5 bases from V and 4 bases from J, with 12 bases between. The germline CDR1 and CDR2 sequences are MNHEY and SMNVEV (reference sequence). The CDR3 runs to 14 residues.